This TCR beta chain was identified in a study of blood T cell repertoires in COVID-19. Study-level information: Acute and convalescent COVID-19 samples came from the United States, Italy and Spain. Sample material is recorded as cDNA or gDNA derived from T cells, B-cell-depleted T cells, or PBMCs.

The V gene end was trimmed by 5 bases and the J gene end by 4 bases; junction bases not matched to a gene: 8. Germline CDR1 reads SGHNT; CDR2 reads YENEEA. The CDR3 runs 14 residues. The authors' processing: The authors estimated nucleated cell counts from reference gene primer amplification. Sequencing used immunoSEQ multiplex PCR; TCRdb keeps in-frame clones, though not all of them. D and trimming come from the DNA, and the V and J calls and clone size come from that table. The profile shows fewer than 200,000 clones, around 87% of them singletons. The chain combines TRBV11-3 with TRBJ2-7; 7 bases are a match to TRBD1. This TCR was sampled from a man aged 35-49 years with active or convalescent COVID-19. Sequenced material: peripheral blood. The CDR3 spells CASSPAGGAYEQYF. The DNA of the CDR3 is TGTGCCAGCAGCCCGGCAGGGGGAGCGTACGAGCAGTACTTC.